Listed here are 17 T cell receptor beta chains from one sample, sequenced in a study of blood T cell repertoires in COVID-19. Only in-frame clones appear in the TCRdb table, and some are missing; sequencing was by immunoSEQ multiplex PCR. The sample shows around 190,000 clones, 76% of them seen only once. The sample was PBMCs or T cells enriched from blood (not recorded which). Source of these receptors: a woman in her forties or fifties with acute COVID-19.

V usage is TRBV3-1 (or the pseudogene TRBV3-2) and J usage is TRBJ1-5; tentatively, D is TRBD1 (5 bases). Germline CDR1 and CDR2: LGHDT and YNNKEL (reference sequence). The CDR3 runs 16 residues. V lost 0 bases and J 5 bases, leaving 14 bases between the germline ends. The chain's CDR3 is CASSQDPDRSYQPQHF. In DNA form, the CDR3 reads TGTGCCAGCAGCCAAGATCCCGACAGATCTTATCAGCCCCAGCATTTT.

J is TRBJ1-1 and V is TRBV12-3 or TRBV12-4; D possibly corresponds to TRBD1 (5 bases). V was trimmed by 6 bases and J by 4 bases, leaving 9 bases between them. The CDR3 loop spans 12 amino acids. CDR3 loop: CASSQGGTEAFF. The CDR3 DNA reads TGTGCCAGCAGCCAGGGTGGCACTGAAGCTTTCTTT.

This chain joins TRBV19 and TRBJ1-2; TRBD1 might be the D (6 bases). The germline V gene has CDR1 LNHDA and CDR2 SQIVND (reference sequence). V was pared by 7 bases and J by 5 bases, with 14 bases between. The CDR3 contains 13 residues. This CDR3 reads CASNQARGYGYTF. Here the CDR3 DNA reads TGTGCCAGTAACCAGGCCAGGGGATATGGCTACACCTTC.

By sample share, this clone is medium-sized. The chain has TRBV4-2 and TRBJ2-2, with D tentatively TRBD1 (6 bases). Trimming took off 0 bases at V and 7 bases at J, with 12 bases between the two ends. CDR3 length equals 15 residues. CDR1 is LGHNA, CDR2 YNFKEQ, per germline. DNA of the CDR3: TGTGCCAGCAGCCAAGAGGCCCAAGGGGGCGGGGAGCTGTTTTTT. Amino acid sequence: CASSQEAQGGGELFF.

The chain recombines TRBV25-1 with TRBJ1-4, with D maybe TRBD1 (5 bases). The germline V gene has CDR1 MGHDK and CDR2 SYGVNS. The CDR3 is made up of 16 amino acids. The V and J ends lost 0 bases and 1 base respectively, with 9 bases between them. DNA for the CDR3: TGTGCCAGCAGTGAATATCAAGACAGAACTAATGAAAAACTGTTTTTT. The encoded protein is CASSEYQDRTNEKLFF. Using reference TRBV25-1 and TRBJ1-4 for the parts outside the CDR3, the full variable domain is EADIYQTPRYLVIGTGKKITLECSQTMGHDKMYWYQQDPGMELHLIHYSYGVNSTEKGDLSSESTVSRIRTEHFPLTLESARPSHTSQYLCASSEYQDRTNEKLFFGSGTQLSVL.

This clone has more than one count but fewer than ten. The chain couples TRBV5-1 to TRBJ2-2; 8 nucleotides line up with TRBD2. The V segment lost 2 bases and the J segment 3 bases; nucleotides outside the gene matches: 6. CDR1 and CDR2 (germline): SGHRS, YFSETQ. The CDR3 has 16 amino acids. The DNA for the CDR3 is TGCGCCAGCAGCTTTCGCAGCGGGGGCTACACCGGGGAGCTGTTTTTT. Translation gives CASSFRSGGYTGELFF.

This clone has more than one count but fewer than ten. The chain combines TRBV19 with TRBJ1-1, with a weak D call TRBD1 (6 bases). V was cut by 5 bases and J by 0 bases, with 19 bases left in between. Looked up from germline, CDR1 is LNHDA and CDR2 is SQIVND (reference sequence). The CDR3 contains 17 residues. CDR3: CASSPRQIQGMNTEAFF. CDR3 nucleotides: TGTGCCAGTAGTCCCCGACAGATCCAGGGGATGAACACTGAAGCTTTCTTT.

This chain connects TRBV7-9 to TRBJ1-2, with 7 bases lining up with TRBD1. The CDR3 spans 13 residues. With 1 base clipped from V and 6 bases from J, the junction kept 2 bases outside the gene matches. The germline V gene encodes CDR1 SEHNR and CDR2 FQNEAQ (reference sequence). The CDR3 nucleotides are TGTGCCAGCAGCTTAGGAACAGGGGATGGCTACACCTTC. Translated: CASSLGTGDGYTF.

The V and J genes are TRBV18 and TRBJ1-3; a weak D match, TRBD1 (5 bases). The CDR3 runs to 17 residues. V lost 0 bases, J lost 0 bases, and 12 bases lay in between. Germline values: CDR1 KGHSH, CDR2 LQKENI. CDR3 sequence (DNA): TGTGCCAGCTCACCACCGGGAGGGGCCTCCTCTGGAAACACCATATATTTT. Translating gives CASSPPGGASSGNTIYF.

This clone was counted only a few times. The chain carries TRBV28 and TRBJ1-5, with D perhaps matching TRBD1 (5 bases). V was shortened by 3 bases and J by 4 bases, with 10 bases between the two germline ends. The CDR3 runs to 14 residues. Per the germline V gene, CDR1 is MDHEN and CDR2 is SYDVKM. This chain's CDR3 is CASSFRVQNQPQHF. CDR3 DNA: TGTGCCAGCAGTTTCAGGGTTCAAAATCAGCCCCAGCATTTT.

CDR3 loop: CASSLWGQGNEKLFF. The CDR3 nucleotides are TGTGCCAGCAGTTTATGGGGACAGGGGAATGAAAAACTGTTTTTT. The chain carries TRBV28 and TRBJ1-4, with 10 nucleotides matching TRBD1. The CDR3 runs 15 residues. The germline CDR1 and CDR2 sequences are MDHEN and SYDVKM. Trimming removed 0 bases from V and 5 bases from J; junction bases left unmatched: 0.

This clone came up a few times. The rearrangement uses TRBV19 and TRBJ1-2; 8 nucleotides align to TRBD1. With V trimmed by 3 bases and J by 1 base, 7 bases remained unmatched. Per the germline V gene, CDR1 is LNHDA and CDR2 is SQIVND (reference sequence). The CDR3 contains 16 residues. This CDR3 is CASSMTGAGYNYGYTF. The CDR3 region has the DNA TGTGCCAGTAGTATGACAGGGGCGGGCTATAACTATGGCTACACCTTC.

The chain carries TRBV10-1 and TRBJ2-1, with 10 bases identical to TRBD2. The germline V gene encodes CDR1 WNHNN and CDR2 SYGVQD (reference sequence). Trimming at V came to 6 bases and at J to 9 bases, leaving 11 bases not matched to a gene. The CDR3 is 15 amino acids. The CDR3 sequence is CASSPQRGGRGEQFF. CDR3 DNA: TGCGCCAGCAGCCCCCAGCGGGGGGGCCGCGGTGAGCAGTTCTTC.

The chain links TRBV5-1 to TRBJ2-2; D perhaps matches TRBD1 (6 bases). Trimming stripped 0 bases from V and 7 bases from J, with 10 bases between. The germline gives CDR1 SGHRS, CDR2 YFSETQ. The CDR3 consists of 14 residues. The CDR3 spells CASSLGGGVGELFF. The CDR3 DNA reads as TGCGCCAGCAGCTTGGGAGGGGGAGTCGGGGAGCTGTTTTTT. Looking up the rest from reference TRBV5-1 and TRBJ2-2 gives the full variable domain: KAGVTQTPRYLIKTRGQQVTLSCSPISGHRSVSWYQQTPGQGLQFLFEYFSETQRNKGNFPGRFSGRQFSNSRSEMNVSTLELGDSALYLCASSLGGGVGELFFGEGSRLTVL.

The chain has TRBV13 and TRBJ1-1; D is possibly TRBD1 (5 bases). The germline V gene has CDR1 PRHDT and CDR2 FYEKMQ (reference sequence). Deletions cut 6 bases from V and 1 base from J, with 15 bases between. The CDR3 totals 15 residues. The CDR3 DNA follows: TGTGCCAGCAGTTATAAAAGACAGTCGAACACTGAAGCTTTCTTT. The encoded protein is CASSYKRQSNTEAFF.

There are a few counts of this clone. The chain couples TRBV7-2 to TRBJ1-5, with 7 positions matching TRBD1. The CDR3 has 15 residues. Per the germline V gene, CDR1 is SGHTA and CDR2 is FQGNSA. V lost 0 bases, J lost 7 bases, and 6 bases stayed unmatched. The CDR3 loop reads CASSLAARGYQPQHF. CDR3 DNA: TGTGCCAGCAGCTTAGCGGCCAGGGGGTACCAGCCCCAGCATTTT.

The V call is TRBV18, the J call TRBJ1-5, with D perhaps TRBD1 (6 bases). CDR1 and CDR2 from the germline V gene are KGHSH and LQKENI. The CDR3 length is 15 residues. Trimming shortened V by 4 bases and J by 6 bases, and 16 bases separated the two germline ends. The CDR3 is CASSLSRGKGQPQHF. DNA of the CDR3: TGTGCCAGCTCACTCAGCAGGGGCAAGGGTCAGCCCCAGCATTTT.